This TCR beta chain was sequenced for a study of cytomegalovirus exposure and HLA in healthy donors. Study-wide context: A later analysis reported the same platform for the 120 or so validation repertoires and the approximately 670 first-cohort repertoires.

In regard to this clone: The antigen is not known.

The CDR3 has 17 residues. Germline V gene sequence: CDR1 SEHNR, CDR2 FQNEAQ (reference sequence). The ends were cut back, 3 bases at V and 6 bases at J, with 21 bases in the middle. Libraries were prepared by immunoSEQ multiplex PCR; TCRdb keeps only in-frame clonotypes and omits some of them. This sample has tens of thousands of clones; roughly 93% occur once, and the top ten carry 3.5% to 4%. Whole-study findings and limits: Reported performance of the classifier showed diagnosis of cytomegalovirus status with high specificity and sensitivity. That first-cohort TCR clusters tended to co-occur in the 120 or so validation repertoires was found in a later analysis.

The specimen sequenced was PBMCs. The chain is built from TRBV7-9 and TRBJ2-1, with D possibly matching TRBD2 (6 bases). The clonotype comes from a woman aged 30 to 39 in good health and CMV-seronegative. This CDR3 reads CASSLVGYGTLGNEQFF. The CDR3 region has the DNA TGTGCCAGCAGCTTGGTGGGCTACGGGACTCTCGGCAATGAGCAGTTCTTC.